This T cell receptor (beta chain) emerged from a study of beta chain features in type 1 diabetes listed by TCRdb under 2018. Turning to the overall study: Mean age, gender distribution, total cell number and subset yield were not different between patients and healthy donors. A total of around 110,000,000 sorted cells were examined across all samples, and a strong correlation was observed between cell number per subset and RNA yield. In the study, TCRB repertoires of sorted circulating CD4+ T cell subsets from recently diagnosed type 1 diabetes patients were compared with those of matched healthy donors. Regulatory and stem cell-like memory subsets were obtained from only 8 patients and about eight healthy donors, while naive and central memory subsets were obtained from all 30 or so donors.

Each donor gave one peripheral blood draw, around 100 mL on average, collected into heparinised tubes. A BD FACSAria II and a panel including CD45RO, CCR7, CD25, CD127, CD95 and CD27 were used to sort naive, central memory, regulatory and stem cell-like memory CD4+ T cells. Every sorted population had a purity above 95%. PBMCs were isolated right away by Lymphoprep density gradient centrifugation and were stained directly, without culture. So that batch effects would be minimized, each experiment stained and sorted samples in pairs, pairing one healthy donor with one patient. Taken from the germline V gene, the CDR1 and CDR2 loops are LGHNT and FRNRAP. The junction carries 12 bases between V and J, which are trimmed by 6 bases and 1 base respectively. Measured from the cysteine to the phenylalanine, the CDR3 is 14 residues long. Of all the DNA, just the CDR3 is kept, 42 bases in frame from base 1.

Summary of the overall study and its limitations: A moderate but significant shortening of TCRB CDR3 length was observed in type 1 diabetes patients in all four CD4+ subsets. At VDJ recombination sites, patients with type 1 diabetes made fewer insertions and deleted more nucleotides, a pattern implying thymic rearrangement abnormalities. Because small numbers of individuals were included in the HLA sub-analyses, any influence of HLA type on TCRB rearrangement was left unresolved. Shorter templates might be favored by PCR, yet because patient and control samples were amplified and corrected together, any such skew would affect both groups equally. Naive, central memory and regulatory TCRB repertoires appeared to be more similar among patients than among healthy donors. Because cDNA was sequenced instead of genomic DNA, highly expressing activated cells could be over-represented, though the groups showed no difference in activation or CD3 levels.

All of the isolated RNA was reverse transcribed with the High Capacity cDNA Reverse Transcription Kit, so expressed TCRB transcripts were sequenced. Deep immunoSEQ sequencing was performed on naive, central memory and regulatory T cell samples, with an average of roughly 3.6 million total reads per sample. Sorted cells were lysed in RLT buffer, and RNA was extracted using DNase-treated RNeasy Micro or Mini kits according to cell number. Each cell subset was processed separately to prevent cross-contamination, with patient and healthy donor samples processed together. TCRB sequences were amplified from cDNA with the immunoSEQ multiplex PCR, producing 87-bp fragments spanning the CDR3 region. Sequencing of the amplicons was done on the Illumina HiSeq platform. In the paper's pipeline: Synthetic template baselines were used to correct PCR bias computationally, reads within Hamming distance 2 were collapsed, and singletons that could not be merged were discarded. Reads were aligned against IMGT so that V, D and J genes, CDR3 length and insertions or deletions at six rearrangement sites could be assigned. Within each subset, clonotype counts were normalized to the number of sorted cells before true diversity and Gini coefficients were calculated with the tcR R package. Repertoire sharing was quantified using the overlap coefficient calculated on TCRB nucleotide sequences. The clones in this table, taken by TCRdb from immuneACCESS, are in-frame only. Not every clone is retained; where verified, under half of the shortfall comes from an unresolved V gene, and the cause of the rest is unknown. Clonal size and the V and J genes are those of that table, whereas D and trimming came from the DNA. The sample table contains approximately 140,000 clones; only one count was recorded for 9.5% to 10% of them. The top ten clones comprise almost 0.65% of the sample.

This clone showed up just a few times. Its recognized antigen is unknown. Base qualities were left out, and no much larger clone turns up one base away. This sequence was found in a woman in her 40s in good health. The material sequenced was central memory CD4+ T cells from blood. The chain is encoded by TRBV12-5 joined to TRBJ1-1; there is no confident call for the D gene. The CDR3 protein sequence reads: CASGPSYSNTEAFF. The nucleotide sequence is TGTGCTAGTGGACCTAGTTATTCGAACACTGAAGCTTTCTTT.